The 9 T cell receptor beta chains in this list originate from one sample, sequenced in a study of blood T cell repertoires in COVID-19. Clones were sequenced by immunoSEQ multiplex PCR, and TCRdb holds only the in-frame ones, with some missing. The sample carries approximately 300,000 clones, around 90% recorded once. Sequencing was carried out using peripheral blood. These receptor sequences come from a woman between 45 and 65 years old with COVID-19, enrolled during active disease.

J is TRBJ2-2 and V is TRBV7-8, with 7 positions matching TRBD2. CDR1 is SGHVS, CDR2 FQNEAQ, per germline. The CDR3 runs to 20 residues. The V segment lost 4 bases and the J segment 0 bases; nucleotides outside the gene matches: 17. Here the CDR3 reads CASSYLVGGSGPANTGELFF. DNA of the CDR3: TGTGCCAGCAGCTACCTCGTGGGCGGTAGCGGGCCCGCGAACACCGGGGAGCTGTTTTTT.

The CDR3 DNA reads as TGTGCCAGCAGCCTAAGCTTATCCTACGAGCAGTACTTC. The encoded protein is CASSLSLSYEQYF. The rearrangement uses TRBV21-1 and TRBJ2-7; TRBD2, the D gene given by the table, was not confirmed from the DNA. TRBV21-1 is classified as a pseudogene. The CDR3 has 13 residues.

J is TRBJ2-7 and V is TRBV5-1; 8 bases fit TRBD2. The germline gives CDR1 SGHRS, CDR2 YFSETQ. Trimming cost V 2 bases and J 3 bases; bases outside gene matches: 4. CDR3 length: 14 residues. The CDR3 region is CASSFETSGYEQYF. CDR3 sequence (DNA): TGCGCCAGCAGCTTCGAAACTAGCGGCTACGAGCAGTACTTC.

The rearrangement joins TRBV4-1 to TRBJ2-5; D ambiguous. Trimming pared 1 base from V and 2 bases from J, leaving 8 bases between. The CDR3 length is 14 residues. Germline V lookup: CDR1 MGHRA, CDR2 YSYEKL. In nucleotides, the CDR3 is TGCGCCAGCAGCCAAGGCACTTTACAAGAGACCCAGTACTTC. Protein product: CASSQGTLQETQYF.

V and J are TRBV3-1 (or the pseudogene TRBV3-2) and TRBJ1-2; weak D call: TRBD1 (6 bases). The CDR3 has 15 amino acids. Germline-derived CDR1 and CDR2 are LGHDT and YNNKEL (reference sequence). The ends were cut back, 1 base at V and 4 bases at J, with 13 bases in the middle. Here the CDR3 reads CASSQGGPLGYGYTF. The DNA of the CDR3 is TGTGCCAGCAGCCAAGGGGGGCCACTGGGCTATGGCTACACCTTC.

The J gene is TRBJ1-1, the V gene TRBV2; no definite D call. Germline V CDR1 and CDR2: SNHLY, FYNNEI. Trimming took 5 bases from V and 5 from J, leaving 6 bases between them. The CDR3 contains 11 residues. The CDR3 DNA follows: TGTGCCAGCAGTCCCCTTACTGAAGCTTTCTTT. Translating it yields CASSPLTEAFF.

CDR3 protein: CASSPRQVLTGELFF. In DNA, the CDR3 is TGTGCCAGCAGCCCCCGACAGGTGCTCACCGGGGAGCTGTTTTTT. The chain couples TRBV9 to TRBJ2-2; TRBD1 is a possible D gene (6 bases). Germline V gene lookup returns CDR1 SGDLS and CDR2 YYNGEE. CDR3 length: 15 amino acids. V shed 4 bases and J shed 4 bases, with 14 bases lying between them.

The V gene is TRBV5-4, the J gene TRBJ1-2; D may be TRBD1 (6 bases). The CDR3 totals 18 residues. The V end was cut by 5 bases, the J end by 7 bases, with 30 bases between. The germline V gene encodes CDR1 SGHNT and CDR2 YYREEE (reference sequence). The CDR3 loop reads CASSQGGGQGIIASGYTF. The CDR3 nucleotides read TGTGCCAGCAGTCAAGGGGGAGGGCAGGGTATCATCGCGAGTGGCTACACCTTC.

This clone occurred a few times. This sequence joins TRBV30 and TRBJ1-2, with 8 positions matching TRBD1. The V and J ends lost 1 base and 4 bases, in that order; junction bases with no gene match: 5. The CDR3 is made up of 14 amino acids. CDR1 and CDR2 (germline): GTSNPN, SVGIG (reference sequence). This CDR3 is CAWSARTGIYGYTF. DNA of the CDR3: TGTGCCTGGAGTGCCAGGACAGGGATCTATGGCTACACCTTC.